What follows are 30 T cell receptor beta chains derived from one specimen sequenced in a study of T cells in Graves' hyperthyroidism and ophthalmopathy (dated by TCRdb to the late 2010s). Library preparation used multiplex PCR. Data came from an Illumina HiSeq 2000. TCR beta CDR3 regions were amplified from RNA transcripts. A first-round RT-PCR of the TCR CDR3 used the HTBI primer set with the Qiagen OneStep RT-PCR kit. In-frame beta chains were kept once TCRdb had trimmed the public reads at Q25 with fastp and called clones with MiXCR. Identical CDR3 protein sequences are pooled into one entry, listed with their most common genes and DNA. The sample table lists some 400,000 distinct CDR3 sequences, approximately 20% of them with a count of one. 3.7% of the sample belongs to the ten largest clones. The sample comprised blood. The receptors were sampled from a young woman with Graves' hyperthyroidism.

With regard to this clonotype: It may be a read error: a sequence one base away is much more abundant. The chain has TRBV30 and TRBJ1-2; no clear D gene. Germline CDR1 and CDR2: GTSNPN and SVGIG (reference sequence). The CDR3 runs 12 residues. Trimming took off 4 bases at V and 4 bases at J, with 10 bases between the two ends. The CDR3 nucleotides are TGTGCCTGGACAGAGGTTGGCTATGGCTACACCTTC. Translating it yields CAWTEVGYGYTF.

V gene TRBV6-1 combines with J gene TRBJ2-5, with 10 bases lining up with TRBD2. This CDR3 has 19 amino acids. V lost 0 bases, J lost 0 bases, and 10 bases stayed unmatched. CDR1 MNHNS and CDR2 SASEGT come from the germline V gene. In nucleotides, the CDR3 is TGTGCCAGCAGTGAAGCGTTGGCTAGCGGGGGCTCTTACCAAGAGACCCAGTACTTC. Its protein is CASSEALASGGSYQETQYF.

This clonotype was detected many times. The chain couples TRBV2 to TRBJ1-3; D perhaps matches TRBD1 (5 bases). The germline V gene has CDR1 SNHLY and CDR2 FYNNEI. The V gene lost 3 bases and the J gene lost 4 bases, with 10 bases spanning the gap. This CDR3 region has 14 residues. CDR3 sequence: CASSDTGPGNTIYF. The CDR3 DNA reads as TGTGCCAGCAGTGATACAGGTCCCGGAAACACCATATATTTT.

At least ten counts were recorded for this clonotype. This chain connects TRBV5-1 to TRBJ2-7; TRBD2 matches at 16 bases. Germline V gene data show CDR1 as SGHRS and CDR2 as YFSETQ. The length of the CDR3 is 17 residues. J was trimmed by 2 bases and V by 2 bases; bases with no gene match: 4. The CDR3, as DNA: TGCGCCAGCAGCTTCGGGACTAGCGGGGGGGCCCCCTACGAGCAGTACTTC. This translates into CASSFGTSGGAPYEQYF.

The chain links TRBV7-8 to TRBJ1-5; D possibly corresponds to TRBD1 (5 bases). In germline, CDR1 is SGHVS, CDR2 FQNEAQ. Deletions cut 4 bases from V and 1 base from J, with 14 bases between. CDR3 length: 16 amino acids. The CDR3 sequence: CASSYGRGGSNQPQHF. Here the CDR3 DNA reads TGTGCCAGCAGCTACGGGAGGGGCGGAAGCAATCAGCCCCAGCATTTT.

This clonotype was picked up a small number of times. The chain uses TRBV12-3 or TRBV12-4 and TRBJ1-1; 7 bases are a match to TRBD1. V lost 5 bases, J lost 1 base, and 7 bases stayed unmatched. There are 15 residues in the CDR3. CDR3 sequence: CASSLTTGRNTEAFF. In nucleotides, the CDR3 is TGTGCCAGCAGTCTCACGACAGGGAGGAACACTGAAGCTTTCTTT.

Of note for this clonotype: This may come from a read error, since a much larger clone is one base off. The chain carries TRBV25-1 and TRBJ1-2; D gene ambiguous. Germline V gene sequence: CDR1 MGHDK, CDR2 SYGVNS. The CDR3 loop spans 11 amino acids. DNA of the CDR3: TGTACCAGCAGTGAATCTCAGAGGTACACCTTC. This gives the protein CTSSESQRYTF.

The V call is TRBV5-1, the J call TRBJ1-2, with 10 bases identical to TRBD1. From germline, CDR1 is SGHRS and CDR2 YFSETQ. Trimming cost V 4 bases and J 8 bases; bases outside gene matches: 14. The CDR3 is 16 residues long. The CDR3 coding sequence is TGCGCCAGCAGCCCCCAACCAGACAGGGGGCTGACCGGCTACACCTTC. Translation gives CASSPQPDRGLTGYTF.

This clonotype was seen at least ten times. The chain joins TRBV12-3 or TRBV12-4 to TRBJ2-7; D ambiguous. V lost 3 bases, J lost 5 bases, and 11 bases lay in between. This CDR3 contains 13 residues. Written as DNA, the CDR3 is TGTGCCAGCAGTTTTCTAGAGGACGACGAGCAGTACTTC. Amino acids: CASSFLEDDEQYF.

The chain uses TRBV20-1 and TRBJ2-3; D may be TRBD2 (5 bases). The CDR3 length is 15 residues. Germline-derived CDR1 and CDR2 are DFQATT and SNEGSKA (reference sequence). Trimming left V 1 base short and J 2 bases short, with 13 bases between. CDR3 in amino acids: CSARAPGTNTDTQYF. The CDR3 region has the DNA TGCAGTGCTAGAGCTCCGGGAACTAACACAGATACGCAGTATTTT.

The chain recombines TRBV19 with TRBJ1-2, with 7 positions matching TRBD1. V lost 6 bases to trimming and J lost 7 bases; unmatched junction nucleotides: 11. The CDR3 consists of 14 residues. Germline CDR1 LNHDA, CDR2 SQIVND (reference sequence). As DNA, the CDR3 is TGTGCCAGTAGAACCCCCGGCAGGGGGGTTGGCTACACCTTC. It translates to CASRTPGRGVGYTF. The full variable domain, completed using reference TRBV19 and TRBJ1-2, is DGGITQSPKYLFRKEGQNVTLSCEQNLNHDAMYWYRQDPGQGLRLIYYSQIVNDFQKGDIAEGYSVSREKKESFPLTVTSAQKNPTAFYLCASRTPGRGVGYTFGSGTRLTVV.

Of note for this clonotype: One end of the junction does not line up with germline, which may come from a read error. The CDR3 loop reads CASSSWGGGSEDTQYF. CDR3 bases: TGTGCCAGCAGCTCATGGGGGGGTGGGAGTGAAGATACCCAGTACTTC. The chain joins TRBV7-2 to TRBJ2-5, with TRBD2 matching 7 bases. CDR1 and CDR2 (germline): SGHTA, FQGNSA. This CDR3 has 16 residues.

This clonotype has ten or more counts. The rearrangement joins TRBV18 to TRBJ2-4; no firm D call. Trimming took 3 bases from V and 0 from J, leaving 12 bases between them. The CDR3 covers 16 residues. Germline V gene data show CDR1 as KGHSH and CDR2 as LQKENI. CDR3 sequence: CASSPRPELAKNIQYF. Written as DNA, the CDR3 is TGTGCCAGCTCACCTCGACCTGAGTTAGCCAAAAACATTCAGTACTTC. The full variable domain, completed using reference TRBV18 and TRBJ2-4, is NAGVMQNPRHLVRRRGQEARLRCSPMKGHSHVYWYRQLPEEGLKFMVYLQKENIIDESGMPKERFSAEFPKEGPSILRIQQVVRGDSAAYFCASSPRPELAKNIQYFGAGTRLSVL.

This clonotype was observed many times. The V and J genes are TRBV4-2 and TRBJ1-1; no reliable D call. The CDR3 has 17 amino acids. V was shortened by 0 bases and J by 2 bases, with 16 bases between the two germline ends. The germline CDR1 and CDR2 sequences are LGHNA and YNFKEQ. Here the CDR3 DNA reads TGTGCCAGCAGCCAAGAGGCCAGGAAAAAGAGTAACACTGAAGCTTTCTTT. Translation: CASSQEARKKSNTEAFF.

This clonotype was found many times. The chain carries TRBV6-1 and TRBJ1-5; D may be TRBD1 (6 bases). V lost 7 bases and J lost 5, with 15 bases in between. CDR3 length equals 14 residues. Germline CDR1 MNHNS, CDR2 SASEGT. CDR3 sequence reads: CASTVWGADQPQHF. The CDR3 DNA reads as TGTGCCAGCACTGTCTGGGGGGCTGATCAGCCCCAGCATTTT.

A single count supports this clonotype. The chain combines TRBV7-9 with TRBJ2-7; no firm D call. In germline, CDR1 is SEHNR, CDR2 FQNEAQ (reference sequence). Trimming left V 0 bases short and J 2 bases short, with 11 bases between. The CDR3 loop spans 15 amino acids. DNA of the CDR3: TGTGCCAGCAGCTTAGCAGGAAGGTTGCCCTACGAGCAGTACTTC. Encoded protein: CASSLAGRLPYEQYF. Using reference TRBV7-9 and TRBJ2-7 for the parts outside the CDR3, the full variable domain is DTGVSQNPRHKITKRGQNVTFRCDPISEHNRLYWYRQTLGQGPEFLTYFQNEAQLEKSRLLSDRFSAERPKGSFSTLEIQRTEQGDSAMYLCASSLAGRLPYEQYFGPGTRLTVT.

This clonotype was seen repeatedly, ten times or more. The junction departs from the called germline gene at one end, perhaps through a read error. The gene calls are TRBV20-1 and TRBJ1-1, with D possibly being TRBD1 (5 bases). The germline CDR1 and CDR2 sequences are DFQATT and SNEGSKA (reference sequence). The CDR3 contains 15 residues. The CDR3 loop reads CSARDRIRENTEAFF. The CDR3 DNA reads TGCAGTGCTAGAGATCGTATCAGGGAGAACACTGAAGCCTTCTTT.

This clonotype was seen ten or more times. The genes are TRBV28 and TRBJ1-1, with a possible D match to TRBD1 (5 bases). Germline CDR1 reads MDHEN; CDR2 reads SYDVKM. CDR3 size: 12 residues. CDR3 protein: CATLFGGTEAFF. The CDR3 DNA follows: TGTGCAACCCTATTCGGGGGCACTGAAGCTTTCTTT.

This sequence joins TRBV20-1 and TRBJ2-2, with D tentatively TRBD1 or TRBD2 (5 bases each). The V gene's germline CDR1 is DFQATT and CDR2 SNEGSKA (reference sequence). Trimming pared 3 bases from V and 3 bases from J, leaving 17 bases between. The CDR3 runs 16 residues. In DNA, the CDR3 is TGCAGTGCTAGGAAAACCGGCAGGGAGTACACCGGGGAGCTGTTTTTT. It is translated as CSARKTGREYTGELFF.

This clonotype has just a few counts. This chain links TRBV7-9 with TRBJ2-7; 7 bases agree with TRBD1. The V gene end was trimmed by 4 bases and the J gene end by 3 bases; junction bases not matched to a gene: 6. The CDR3 has 14 residues. The germline V gene has CDR1 SEHNR and CDR2 FQNEAQ (reference sequence). CDR3 protein: CASSSPGQFYEQYF. In nucleotides, the CDR3 is TGTGCCAGCAGCTCACCGGGACAGTTCTACGAGCAGTACTTC.

To note about this clonotype: This may arise from a read error, as a much more abundant clone is one base away. The V and J genes are TRBV20-1 and TRBJ2-7, with 9 nucleotides matching TRBD1. This CDR3 has 14 residues. Germline V gives CDR1 DFQATT, CDR2 SNEGSKA (reference sequence). J lost 11 bases, V lost 3 bases, and 14 bases had no gene match. As DNA, the CDR3 is TGCAGTGCTAGTGGACAGGGGATCAACGCGGTGGAGTACTTC. Translation: CSASGQGINAVEYF.

The table lists this clonotype with a few counts. This rearrangement joins TRBV5-1 to TRBJ2-7; D not certain. This CDR3 is built from 13 residues. Trimming shortened V by 4 bases and J by 5 bases, and 13 bases separated the two germline ends. Germline assignment: CDR1 SGHRS and CDR2 YFSETQ. In DNA, the CDR3 is TGCGCCAGCAGCACCGCAGGAAGCCACGAGCAGTACTTC. It is translated as CASSTAGSHEQYF.

This clonotype was counted many times. The chain employs TRBV7-3 and TRBJ1-2, with D perhaps TRBD1 (5 bases). The CDR3 is 13 amino acids. Germline V gives CDR1 SGHTA, CDR2 FQGTGA. Trimming shortened V by 2 bases and J by 8 bases, and 12 bases separated the two germline ends. The CDR3 reads CASSLSAGQGYTF. The CDR3, as DNA: TGTGCCAGCAGCTTATCGGCAGGGCAAGGCTACACCTTC.

The V gene is TRBV6-1, the J gene TRBJ1-1; 7 nucleotides align to TRBD1. This CDR3 is built from 14 residues. The germline CDR1 and CDR2 sequences are MNHNS and SASEGT. The trim removed 5 bases at V and 7 bases at J, leaving 10 bases unmatched. The CDR3 is CASSKQGLKIEAFF. The DNA for the CDR3 is TGTGCCAGCAGTAAACAGGGGCTGAAGATTGAAGCTTTCTTT.

This clonotype was observed a few times. The V gene is TRBV18, the J gene TRBJ2-7; D could derive from TRBD1 or TRBD2 (5 bases each). V was shortened by 2 bases and J by 2 bases, with 16 bases between the two germline ends. The germline V gene encodes CDR1 KGHSH and CDR2 LQKENI. This CDR3 region has 16 residues. The CDR3 here is CASSPTGPGSPYEQYF. CDR3 nucleotide sequence: TGTGCCAGCTCACCAACCGGGCCAGGGAGCCCCTACGAGCAGTACTTC.

Details on this clonotype: A clone one base away is much larger, so this may be a read error. The J gene is TRBJ2-7, the V gene TRBV6-2 or TRBV6-3, with D possibly matching TRBD2 (5 bases). V shed 4 bases and J shed 6 bases, with 13 bases lying between them. Germline CDR1 and CDR2: MNHEY and SVGEGT. The length of the CDR3 is 13 residues. The DNA of the CDR3 is TGTGCCAGCAGTTCCCGTCGGGGATGCGAGCAGTACTTC. Translation gives CASSSRRGCEQYF.

This clonotype was seen at least ten times. The rearrangement joins TRBV30 to TRBJ2-2; the D gene is possibly TRBD2 (5 bases). The germline CDR1 and CDR2 sequences are GTSNPN and SVGIG (reference sequence). V lost 4 bases, J lost 5 bases, and 14 bases lay in between. The CDR3 runs 14 residues. Written as DNA, the CDR3 is TGTGCCTGGAACCCTACGGGGAAAACCGGGGAGCTGTTTTTT. This codes for CAWNPTGKTGELFF.

Regarding this clonotype: A much larger clone lies a single base off, so this may be a read error. The chain employs TRBV12-3 or TRBV12-4 and TRBJ2-6; D not resolved. The CDR3 has 15 residues. The CDR3: CASSRTVSGTNVLTF. In nucleotides, the CDR3 is TGTGCCAGCAGTCGGACGGTCTCTGGGACCAACGTCCTGACTTTC.

This clonotype was seen at least ten times. The gene calls are TRBV28 and TRBJ1-1; D is possibly TRBD1 (6 bases). With 6 bases removed from V and 4 bases from J, the gap between germline ends came to 12 bases. The length of the CDR3 is 13 residues. Per the germline V gene, CDR1 is MDHEN and CDR2 is SYDVKM. The chain's CDR3 is CASSPRGFTEAFF. CDR3 DNA: TGTGCCAGCAGCCCGAGGGGGTTCACTGAAGCTTTCTTT.

This clonotype was counted at least ten times. Given a much more abundant clone one base away, this may be a read error. The V and J genes are TRBV6-1 and TRBJ1-2, with 9 bases aligning to TRBD1. Germline V lookup: CDR1 MNHNS, CDR2 SASEGT. The CDR3 extends over 15 amino acids. The junction had 9 bases not matched to a gene; V was cut back by 7 bases and J by 3 bases. Written as DNA, the CDR3 is TGTGCCAGCACCATGGGACAGGGAGTGGACTATGGCTACACCTTC. Its translation: CASTMGQGVDYGYTF.